The 28 T cell receptor beta chains listed next were all sequenced from one sample in a study of cytomegalovirus exposure and HLA in healthy donors. Amplification used 60 Vbeta primers and 13 Jbeta primers. Only in-frame clones appear in the TCRdb table, and some are missing; sequencing was by immunoSEQ multiplex PCR. The sample records more than 150,000 clones, over 65% being singletons. Sequencing was performed on PBMCs. The receptor set was obtained from a man aged 18 to 30 in good health and CMV-seronegative.

The genes are TRBV21-1 and TRBJ1-2; no check of the table's D call, TRBD1, against the DNA was made. TRBV21-1 is classified as a pseudogene. This CDR3 region has 16 residues. As DNA, the CDR3 is TGTGCCAGCAGCAAATGGGACAGGCCTGCTAACTATGGCTACACCTTC. It specifies CASSKWDRPANYGYTF.

V is TRBV7-8 and J is TRBJ2-1, with 10 bases aligning to TRBD2. V lost 5 bases and J lost 2; bases outside the gene matches: 9. The CDR3 length is 17 residues. Germline assignment: CDR1 SGHVS and CDR2 FQNEAQ. CDR3 nucleotide sequence: TGTGCCAGCAGCCAGGGCTCGACTAGCGGGCCCTACAATGAGCAGTTCTTC. This sequence encodes CASSQGSTSGPYNEQFF.

This CDR3 reads CASSSGTGWTYEQYF. In DNA form, the CDR3 reads TGTGCCAGCAGTTCGGGGACAGGGTGGACCTACGAGCAGTACTTC. The rearrangement uses TRBV27 and TRBJ2-7; 9 nucleotides match TRBD1. The J segment lost 2 bases and the V segment lost 4 bases, leaving 6 bases of the junction unmatched. CDR1 is MNHEY, CDR2 SMNVEV, per germline (reference sequence). This CDR3 spans 15 amino acids.

This chain connects TRBV30 to TRBJ2-7, with TRBD2 as a possible D gene (6 bases). The V end was cut by 2 bases, the J end by 4 bases, with 15 bases between. The germline CDR1 and CDR2 sequences are GTSNPN and SVGIG (reference sequence). This CDR3 contains 14 residues. The CDR3 nucleotides are TGTGCCTGGAGTATAGGAGGGGCGGTTTACGAGCAGTACTTC. Its translation is CAWSIGGAVYEQYF.

This clone was counted a single time. The chain uses TRBV6-4 and TRBJ2-7; 10 positions match TRBD1. V shed 6 bases, J shed 0 bases, and the junction held 5 bases outside the gene matches. Germline V gene lookup returns CDR1 MRHNA and CDR2 SNTAGT. The CDR3 totals 15 residues. The CDR3 loop reads CASRGQGPNSYEQYF. CDR3 sequence (DNA): TGTGCCAGCAGGGGACAGGGGCCAAACTCCTACGAGCAGTACTTC.

The V and J genes are TRBV27 and TRBJ2-3; possible D gene TRBD1, 7 bases. V lost 6 bases and J 2 bases, leaving 15 bases between the germline ends. Germline V gene lookup returns CDR1 MNHEY and CDR2 SMNVEV (reference sequence). There are 15 residues in the CDR3. The CDR3 here is CASRFQGGSTDTQYF. The CDR3 nucleotides read TGTGCCAGCAGATTCCAGGGGGGATCCACAGATACGCAGTATTTT.

This clone was seen more than once but under ten times. The gene calls are TRBV19 and TRBJ1-4; 8 bases map to TRBD1. CDR1 and CDR2 (germline): LNHDA, SQIVND (reference sequence). After removal of 6 bases from V and 5 bases from J, the junction contained 2 bases not matched to a gene. This CDR3 has 13 residues. CDR3 coding DNA: TGTGCCAGTAGACGGGACAGGAATGAAAAACTGTTTTTT. Translated, it gives CASRRDRNEKLFF.

The chain couples TRBV7-2 to TRBJ1-2, with no clear D. The CDR3 contains 14 residues. Germline CDR1 and CDR2: SGHTA and FQGNSA. The ends were cut back, 0 bases at V and 8 bases at J, with 13 bases in the middle. CDR3 amino acids: CASSLARRAGGYTF. In DNA, the CDR3 is TGTGCCAGCAGCTTAGCGAGGCGGGCAGGAGGCTACACCTTC.

In DNA form, the CDR3 reads TGCGCCAGCAGCCAACCGACTAGCGGGACCTACAATGAGCAGTTCTTC. Amino acid sequence: CASSQPTSGTYNEQFF. V usage is TRBV4-1 and J usage is TRBJ2-1; TRBD2 aligns across 11 bases. This CDR3 comprises 16 residues. Germline-derived CDR1 and CDR2 are MGHRA and YSYEKL. The V and J ends lost 2 bases and 2 bases, in that order; junction bases with no gene match: 2.

This clone was seen only a few times. The genes are TRBV29-1 and TRBJ2-1; D not certain. V lost 6 bases, J lost 2 bases, and 14 bases lay in between. Germline loops: CDR1 SQVTM, CDR2 ANQGSEA. CDR3 size: 14 residues. This CDR3 is CSVAFSSTYNEQFF. In nucleotides, the CDR3 is TGCAGCGTCGCTTTCTCAAGCACCTACAATGAGCAGTTCTTC.

As regards this clone: This specimen includes other DNA sequences encoding the same CDR3. This chain connects TRBV5-1 to TRBJ2-7; D perhaps matches TRBD2 (5 bases). The CDR3 spans 13 residues. The germline gives CDR1 SGHRS, CDR2 YFSETQ. The V end lost 4 bases, the J end lost 0 bases, and 8 bases lay between the germline ends. The CDR3 nucleotides read TGCGCCAGCAGCCTCACTAGCTCCTACGAGCAGTACTTC. Its translation is CASSLTSSYEQYF.

The rearrangement links TRBV6-5 to TRBJ1-1, with 7 bases matching TRBD1. Germline V gene sequence: CDR1 MNHEY, CDR2 SVGAGI. The CDR3 runs 14 residues. V trimming: 6 bases; J trimming: 0 bases; junction bases outside the gene matches: 4. CDR3 nucleotide sequence: TGTGCCAGCAGCTTGACAGGGTTGAACACTGAAGCTTTCTTT. The encoded protein is CASSLTGLNTEAFF.

This chain links TRBV2 with TRBJ1-5; 10 nucleotides line up with TRBD1. V lost 6 bases and J lost 3; bases outside the gene matches: 2. Per the germline V gene, CDR1 is SNHLY and CDR2 is FYNNEI. This CDR3 contains 14 residues. CDR3 sequence reads: CASSGQGDNQPQHF. The CDR3 coding sequence is TGTGCCAGCAGCGGACAGGGGGACAATCAGCCCCAGCATTTT. The entire variable domain, with the rest obtained from reference TRBV2 and TRBJ1-5, is as follows: EPEVTQTPSHQVTQMGQEVILRCVPISNHLYFYWYRQILGQKVEFLVSFYNNEISEKSEIFDDQFSVERPDGSNFTLKIRSTKLEDSAMYFCASSGQGDNQPQHFGDGTRLSIL.

This clone appeared once. Written as DNA, the CDR3 is TGTGCCAGCAGCTACGACAGGGGATCTAATGAAAAACTGTTTTTT. Translating it yields CASSYDRGSNEKLFF. The chain links TRBV7-2 to TRBJ1-4, with 8 positions matching TRBD1. V lost 4 bases, J lost 3 bases, and 4 bases stayed unmatched. The CDR3 has 15 amino acids. The germline V gene encodes CDR1 SGHTA and CDR2 FQGNSA. Filled out from reference TRBV7-2 and TRBJ1-4, the complete variable domain reads GAGVSQSPSNKVTEKGKDVELRCDPISGHTALYWYRQSLGQGLEFLIYFQGNSAPDKSGLPSDRFSAERTGGSVSTLTIQRTQQEDSAVYLCASSYDRGSNEKLFFGSGTQLSVL.

V and J are TRBV6-5 and TRBJ1-4; TRBD1 might be the D (6 bases). Germline CDR1 and CDR2: MNHEY and SVGAGI. The V and J ends lost 2 bases and 7 bases respectively, with 17 bases between them. There are 16 residues in the CDR3. The CDR3 spells CASSYGTGISGEKLFF. DNA for the CDR3: TGTGCCAGCAGTTACGGAACAGGGATCTCTGGTGAAAAACTGTTTTTT.

This chain links TRBV29-1 with TRBJ1-1, with no clear D. Germline loops: CDR1 SQVTM, CDR2 ANQGSEA. The CDR3 extends over 12 amino acids. V was cut by 0 bases and J by 6 bases, with 8 bases left in between. The CDR3 spells CSVEDRRAEAFF. The DNA of the CDR3 is TGCAGCGTTGAAGATCGGCGGGCTGAAGCTTTCTTT.

The genes are TRBV11-2 and TRBJ2-7; 10 bases are a match to TRBD2. The CDR3 is made up of 14 amino acids. Germline assignment: CDR1 SGHAT and CDR2 FQNNGV. V lost 5 bases, J lost 2 bases, and 3 bases stayed unmatched. CDR3 loop: CASSRLAGAYEQYF. The CDR3 nucleotides read TGTGCCAGCAGCCGGCTAGCGGGGGCCTACGAGCAGTACTTC.

Worth noting for this clone: Germline is not matched at one junction end, which may reflect a read error. The chain combines TRBV30 with TRBJ2-1; D unresolved. From germline, CDR1 is GTSNPN and CDR2 SVGIG (reference sequence). CDR3 size: 12 residues. CDR3 coding DNA: TGTGCCTGGAGTAACAACTACGATGAGCAGTTCTTC. Protein product: CAWSNNYDEQFF.

The chain links TRBV6-6 to TRBJ2-3, with a tentative D call TRBD1 (6 bases). The germline V gene has CDR1 MNHNY and CDR2 SVGAGI (reference sequence). The CDR3 spans 16 residues. The V end was cut by 7 bases, the J end by 0 bases, with 17 bases between. The CDR3 sequence: CASTRDIWGSTDTQYF. The DNA of the CDR3 is TGTGCCAGCACCCGGGACATCTGGGGTAGCACAGATACGCAGTATTTT.

The genes are TRBV9 and TRBJ2-1; D not resolved. Trimming took off 2 bases at V and 6 bases at J, with 15 bases between the two ends. Germline V gene sequence: CDR1 SGDLS, CDR2 YYNGEE. This CDR3 contains 15 residues. CDR3 loop: CASSVSPVRGNEQFF. Written as DNA, the CDR3 is TGTGCCAGCAGCGTTAGCCCCGTACGAGGCAATGAGCAGTTCTTC.

The rearrangement uses TRBV4-2 and TRBJ1-5; tentative D call: TRBD1 (5 bases). The germline V gene encodes CDR1 LGHNA and CDR2 YNFKEQ. The CDR3 is 18 amino acids. Trimming pared 0 bases from V and 0 bases from J, leaving 15 bases between. CDR3 loop: CASSQDVNGGNSNQPQHF. CDR3 coding DNA: TGTGCCAGCAGCCAAGATGTTAACGGGGGGAATAGCAATCAGCCCCAGCATTTT.

With respect to this clone: Other DNA sequences of this sample code for an identical CDR3. The gene calls are TRBV27 and TRBJ2-6, with D possibly TRBD1 on 5 matching bases. The V gene's germline CDR1 is MNHEY and CDR2 SMNVEV (reference sequence). Trimming shortened V by 5 bases and J by 4 bases, and 15 bases separated the two germline ends. This CDR3 is 16 amino acids long. CDR3 coding DNA: TGTGCCAGCAGTCTAATTGGACAAACCGGGGCCAACGTCCTGACTTTC. As protein: CASSLIGQTGANVLTF.

V and J are TRBV4-2 and TRBJ2-7, with 12 bases lining up with TRBD2. After removal of 2 bases from V and 7 bases from J, the junction contained 6 bases not matched to a gene. The CDR3 has 15 residues. CDR1 LGHNA and CDR2 YNFKEQ come from the germline V gene. The DNA for the CDR3 is TGTGCCAGCAGCCAAATCCTAGCGGGGGGGGGAGAGCAGTACTTC. Encoded protein: CASSQILAGGGEQYF.

The V gene is TRBV5-1, the J gene TRBJ1-1; D gene uncertain. V lost 3 bases to trimming and J lost 1 base, with 16 bases between them. The CDR3 is 16 amino acids. Germline V gene lookup returns CDR1 SGHRS and CDR2 YFSETQ. Written as DNA, the CDR3 is TGCGCCAGCAGCTCCCCAGGAGAGGGCAAGAACACTGAAGCTTTCTTT. Residues: CASSSPGEGKNTEAFF.

The chain uses TRBV6-1 and TRBJ1-5; 7 positions agree with TRBD1. The length of the CDR3 is 14 residues. V was pared by 7 bases and J by 0 bases, with 3 bases of the junction left unmatched. CDR1 is MNHNS and CDR2 is SASEGT in the germline V gene. The CDR3 DNA follows: TGTGCCAGCACCGGGACAGTTAGCAATCAGCCCCAGCATTTT. This encodes CASTGTVSNQPQHF.

This sequence joins TRBV10-3 and TRBJ2-7; 10 bases are shared with TRBD2. From germline, CDR1 is ENHRY and CDR2 SYGVKD. After removal of 2 bases from V and 2 bases from J, the junction contained 6 bases not matched to a gene. The CDR3 loop spans 16 amino acids. CDR3: CAISESWLAGAYEQYF. In DNA, the CDR3 is TGTGCCATCAGTGAGAGTTGGCTAGCGGGAGCCTACGAGCAGTACTTC.

The chain has TRBV7-2 and TRBJ2-3; D not certain. The CDR3 is made up of 16 amino acids. Germline CDR1 is SGHTA and CDR2 is FQGNSA. Trimming left V 3 bases short and J 5 bases short, with 18 bases between. In nucleotides, the CDR3 is TGTGCCAGCAGCTTTTGGGTCATCGCCGGAGTAGATACGCAGTATTTT. Translation: CASSFWVIAGVDTQYF.

This clone has a single count. The chain joins TRBV9 to TRBJ2-5, with a weak D call TRBD2 (6 bases). CDR3 length: 15 residues. Trimming cost V 3 bases and J 2 bases, with 14 bases left between them. Per germline, CDR1 SGDLS and CDR2 YYNGEE. CDR3 nucleotides: TGTGCCAGCAGCGCATCGTCGGCGGGACAAGAGACCCAGTACTTC. It encodes CASSASSAGQETQYF.